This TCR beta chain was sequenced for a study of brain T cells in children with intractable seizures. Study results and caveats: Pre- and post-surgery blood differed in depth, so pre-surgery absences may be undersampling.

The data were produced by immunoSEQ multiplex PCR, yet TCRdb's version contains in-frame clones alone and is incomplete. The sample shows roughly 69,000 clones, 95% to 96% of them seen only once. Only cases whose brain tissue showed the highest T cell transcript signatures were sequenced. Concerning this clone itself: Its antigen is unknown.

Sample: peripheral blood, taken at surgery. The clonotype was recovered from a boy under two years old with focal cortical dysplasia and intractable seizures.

The DNA for the CDR3 is TGTGCCAGCAGCCCTCACAGGGCCGATACGCAGTATTTT. Its protein is CASSPHRADTQYF. The chain is built from TRBV5-4 and TRBJ2-3; the D gene is possibly TRBD1 (6 bases). Germline V gene lookup returns CDR1 SGHNT and CDR2 YYREEE (reference sequence). Trimming pared 4 bases from V and 6 bases from J, leaving 12 bases between. CDR3 length equals 13 residues.